These 8 T cell receptor beta chains originate from one sample sequenced in a study of human T cells and chemical hapten exposure. Unfractionated whole blood yielded the extracted total RNA. Using its own MiXCR run on the 5' RACE reads, TCRdb lists one record per CDR3 protein. The table lists some 150,000 distinct CDR3 sequences, 4.1% of them singletons. These receptors originate from a female donor in good health.

This clonotype showed up just a few times. This sequence joins TRBV5-1 and TRBJ1-1; TRBD1 matches 8 bases. The CDR3 spans 13 residues. The V gene's germline CDR1 is SGHRS and CDR2 YFSETQ. V lost 5 bases, J lost 7 bases, and 7 bases stayed unmatched. The CDR3 DNA sequence: TGCGCCAGCAGTAGGACAGGGACCAGTGAAGCTTTCTTT. Protein product: CASSRTGTSEAFF.

This clonotype has just a few counts. The chain uses TRBV7-2 and TRBJ1-1, with D possibly being TRBD1 (6 bases). The germline V and J ends were trimmed by 2 bases and 4 bases, with 14 bases remaining between them. In germline, CDR1 is SGHTA, CDR2 FQGNSA. CDR3 length equals 15 residues. The CDR3 bases are TGTGCCAGCAGCTTATTCGCCCAGGGGACCACTGAAGCTTTCTTT. Amino acid sequence: CASSLFAQGTTEAFF.

This clonotype was observed a few times. The chain carries TRBV7-2 and TRBJ1-6; perhaps TRBD1 as D (6 bases). CDR1 is SGHTA, CDR2 FQGNSA, per germline. This CDR3 has 15 residues. V lost 5 bases and J lost 7, with 15 bases in between. The CDR3 region is CASSGRGSLNSPLHF. The CDR3 region has the DNA TGTGCCAGCAGCGGCAGGGGATCTCTAAATTCACCCCTCCACTTT.

The V gene is TRBV11-1, the J gene TRBJ1-1, with 7 positions matching TRBD1. CDR3 length equals 14 residues. The germline CDR1 and CDR2 sequences are SGHAT and FQDESV (reference sequence). Trimming removed 8 bases from V and 2 bases from J; junction bases left unmatched: 8. The CDR3 DNA reads TGTGCCAGCTCCTGGGGACAGTGTAACACTGAAGCTTTCTTT. Amino acids: CASSWGQCNTEAFF.

This clonotype was recorded at least ten times. The chain uses TRBV3-1 and TRBJ1-2; D unresolved. Between the trimmed V and J ends, which lost 1 base and 4 bases, there was a span of 13 bases. The germline V gene encodes CDR1 LGHDT and CDR2 YNNKEL (reference sequence). There are 15 residues in the CDR3. This CDR3 is CASSQGFGRFYGYTF. CDR3 bases: TGTGCCAGCAGCCAAGGTTTCGGCAGATTCTATGGCTACACCTTC.

This clonotype was found many times. V is TRBV28 and J is TRBJ1-1; D gene ambiguous. CDR1 MDHEN and CDR2 SYDVKM come from the germline V gene. The CDR3 spans 11 residues. The V end lost 4 bases, the J end lost 9 bases, and 9 bases lay between the germline ends. The DNA for the CDR3 is TGTGCCAGCAGTTCGTCAGTCAAAGCTTTCTTT. Translated: CASSSSVKAFF.

This clonotype was recorded at least ten times. The chain links TRBV5-1 to TRBJ1-4; 7 bases agree with TRBD1. The CDR3 length is 16 residues. Germline trimming cut 4 bases from V and 2 bases from J; bases unmatched to any gene: 8. Per germline, CDR1 SGHRS and CDR2 YFSETQ. This CDR3 reads CASSATGFSTNEKLFF. DNA for the CDR3: TGCGCCAGCAGCGCGACAGGGTTTTCGACTAATGAAAAACTGTTTTTT.

In this sample, this clonotype turned up many times. The chain links TRBV14 to TRBJ2-5; D is uncertain. Deletions cut 3 bases from V and 1 base from J, with 6 bases between. CDR1 is SGHDN and CDR2 is FVKESK in the germline V gene. The CDR3 covers 13 residues. CDR3 sequence reads: CASSHQAQETQYF. The CDR3 coding sequence is TGTGCCAGCAGCCACCAAGCCCAAGAGACCCAGTACTTC.